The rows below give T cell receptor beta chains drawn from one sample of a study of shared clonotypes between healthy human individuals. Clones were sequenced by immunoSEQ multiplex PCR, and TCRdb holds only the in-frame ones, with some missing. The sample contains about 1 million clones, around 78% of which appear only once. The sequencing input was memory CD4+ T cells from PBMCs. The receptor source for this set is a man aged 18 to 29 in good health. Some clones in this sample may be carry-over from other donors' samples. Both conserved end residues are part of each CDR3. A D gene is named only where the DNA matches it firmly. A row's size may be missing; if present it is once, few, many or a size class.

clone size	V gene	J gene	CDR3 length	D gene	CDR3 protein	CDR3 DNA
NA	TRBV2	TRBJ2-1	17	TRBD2	CASRTGQASGSIGEQFF	TGTGCCAGCCGGACAGGTCAGGCTAGCGGGAGTATAGGTGAGCAGTTCTTC
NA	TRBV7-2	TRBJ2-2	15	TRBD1	CASSLGTAGTGELFF	TGTGCCAGCAGCCTCGGGACAGCTGGGACCGGGGAGCTGTTTTTT
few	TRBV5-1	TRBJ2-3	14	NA	CASTRGGSTDTQYF	TGCGCCAGCACTCGAGGGGGGAGCACAGATACGCAGTATTTT
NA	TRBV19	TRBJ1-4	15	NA	CASSISGITNEKLFF	TGTGCCAGTAGTATTTCAGGGATAACTAATGAAAAACTGTTTTTT
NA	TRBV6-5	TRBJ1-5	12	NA	CASTSGGQPQHF	TGTGCCAGCACTTCCGGGGGACAGCCCCAGCATTTT
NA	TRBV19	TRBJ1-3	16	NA	CASSRAQGHSGNTIYF	TGTGCCAGTAGTAGGGCCCAGGGCCACTCTGGAAACACCATATATTTT
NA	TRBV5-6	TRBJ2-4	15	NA	CASSGFGTAKNIQYF	TGTGCCAGCAGCGGCTTCGGGACAGCCAAAAACATTCAGTACTTC
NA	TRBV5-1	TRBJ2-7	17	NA	CASSPTEGGTNTYEQYF	TGCGCCAGCAGCCCGACTGAGGGGGGGACAAACACCTACGAGCAGTACTTC
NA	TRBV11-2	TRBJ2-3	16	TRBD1	CASSLARDRVTDTQYF	TGTGCCAGCAGCTTAGCCCGGGACAGGGTTACAGATACGCAGTATTTT
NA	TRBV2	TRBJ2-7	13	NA	CASKGDSSYEQYF	TGTGCCAGTAAAGGAGACAGCTCCTACGAGCAGTACTTC
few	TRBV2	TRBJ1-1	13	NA	CASKVDGGTEAFF	TGTGCCAGCAAGGTCGACGGGGGAACTGAAGCTTTCTTT
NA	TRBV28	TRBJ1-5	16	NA	CASDRIAGVATKPQHF	TGTGCCAGCGATAGGATCGCGGGGGTGGCGACGAAGCCCCAGCATTTT
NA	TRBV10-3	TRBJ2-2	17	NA	CAIRAKTTGPGTGELFF	TGTGCCATCAGGGCTAAGACGACTGGCCCCGGCACCGGGGAGCTGTTTTTT
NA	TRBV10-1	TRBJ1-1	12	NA	CASSDPYKEAFF	TGCGCCAGCAGTGACCCCTACAAAGAAGCTTTCTTT
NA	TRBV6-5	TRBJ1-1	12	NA	CASSSGKTEAFF	TGTGCCAGCAGTTCAGGGAAGACTGAAGCTTTCTTT
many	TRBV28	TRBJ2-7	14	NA	CASSLSPSSYEQYF	TGTGCCAGCAGCCTTTCCCCGAGCTCCTACGAGCAGTACTTC
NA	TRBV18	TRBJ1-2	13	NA	CASSPRTSDGYTF	TGTGCCAGCTCACCACGGACAAGCGATGGCTACACCTTC
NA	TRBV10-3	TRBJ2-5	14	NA	CAISDWGLQETQYF	TGTGCCATCAGTGACTGGGGGCTACAAGAGACCCAGTACTTC
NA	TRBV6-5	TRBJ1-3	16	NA	CASSYSGLSSGNTIYF	TGTGCCAGCAGTTACTCGGGACTGAGCTCTGGAAACACCATATATTTT
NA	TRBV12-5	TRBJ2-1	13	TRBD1	CASGFFRGLEQFF	TGTGCTAGTGGTTTCTTCAGGGGGCTGGAGCAGTTCTTC
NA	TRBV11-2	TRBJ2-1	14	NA	CASSLETGRGEQFF	TGTGCCAGCAGCTTAGAGACAGGGAGGGGTGAGCAGTTCTTC
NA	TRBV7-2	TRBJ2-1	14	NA	CASSPSRANNEQFF	TGTGCCAGCAGCCCCTCGCGGGCTAACAATGAGCAGTTCTTC
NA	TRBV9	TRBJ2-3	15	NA	CASSVSSGSTDTQYF	TGTGCCAGCAGCGTATCTTCGGGAAGCACAGATACGCAGTATTTT
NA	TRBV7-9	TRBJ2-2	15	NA	CASSQNLRDTGELFF	TGTGCCAGCAGCCAGAACCTCAGGGACACCGGGGAGCTGTTTTTT
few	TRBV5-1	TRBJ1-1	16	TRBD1	CASSLDPRGQGTEAFF	TGCGCCAGCAGCTTGGACCCCAGGGGGCAGGGAACTGAAGCTTTCTTT
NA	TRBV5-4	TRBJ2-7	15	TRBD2	CASSLASGRAHEQYF	TGTGCCAGCAGCTTGGCTAGCGGGAGGGCCCACGAGCAGTACTTC
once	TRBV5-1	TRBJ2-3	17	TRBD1	CASSLEPGQGPADTQYF	TGCGCCAGCAGCTTGGAACCTGGACAGGGACCAGCAGATACGCAGTATTTT
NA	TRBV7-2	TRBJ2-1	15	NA	CASSLRPTLTMRQFF	TGTGCCAGCAGCTTAAGGCCCACCCTTACAATGAGGCAGTTCTTC
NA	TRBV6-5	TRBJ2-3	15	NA	CASSRAGVGTDTQYF	TGTGCCAGCAGTCGAGCGGGCGTGGGGACAGATACGCAGTATTTT
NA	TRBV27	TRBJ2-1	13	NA	CASSFGRGHEQFF	TGTGCCAGCAGTTTCGGCAGGGGCCATGAGCAGTTCTTC
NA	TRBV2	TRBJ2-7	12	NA	CASQLHPGEQYF	TGTGCCAGCCAACTACACCCGGGCGAGCAGTACTTC
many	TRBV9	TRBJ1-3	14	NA	CASSVAGTAGAIYF	TGTGCCAGCAGCGTAGCTGGGACGGCCGGTGCCATATATTTT
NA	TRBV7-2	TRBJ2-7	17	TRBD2	CASSPRGSGPLSDEQYF	TGTGCCAGCAGCCCCCGTGGTAGCGGGCCCCTTTCGGACGAGCAGTACTTC
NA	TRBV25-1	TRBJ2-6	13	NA	CASSGSGANVLTF	TGTGCCAGCAGTGGTTCTGGGGCCAACGTCCTGACTTTC
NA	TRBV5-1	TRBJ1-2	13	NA	CASSLLLAGGYTF	TGCGCCAGCAGCTTGCTATTAGCTGGTGGCTACACCTTC
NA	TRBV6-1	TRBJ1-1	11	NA	CASRENTEAFF	TGTGCCAGCCGGGAGAACACTGAAGCTTTCTTT
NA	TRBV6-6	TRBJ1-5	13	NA	CATTKSKNQPQHF	TGTGCCACTACAAAAAGCAAGAATCAGCCCCAGCATTTT
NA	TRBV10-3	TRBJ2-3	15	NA	CAISEWGAGGDTQYF	TGTGCCATCAGTGAATGGGGGGCTGGAGGAGATACGCAGTATTTT
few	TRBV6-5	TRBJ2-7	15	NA	CASSAPRYGTYEQYF	TGTGCCAGCAGTGCCCCGCGATACGGTACCTACGAGCAGTACTTC
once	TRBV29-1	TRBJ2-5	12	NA	CSESSGEETQYF	TGCAGCGAGTCTTCCGGGGAGGAGACCCAGTACTTC
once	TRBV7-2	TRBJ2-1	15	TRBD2	CASSLATSIFNEQFF	TGTGCCAGCAGCCTGGCGACTAGCATTTTCAATGAGCAGTTCTTC
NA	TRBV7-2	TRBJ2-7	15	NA	CASSLMGQAAYEQYF	TGTGCCAGCAGCTTAATGGGCCAGGCCGCCTACGAGCAGTACTTC
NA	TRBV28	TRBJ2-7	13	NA	CASSFSSPYEQYF	TGTGCCAGCAGTTTCAGTTCCCCCTACGAGCAGTACTTC
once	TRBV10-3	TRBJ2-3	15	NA	CAISVGGTMIDTQYF	TGTGCCATCAGCGTAGGCGGGACGATGATAGATACGCAGTATTTT
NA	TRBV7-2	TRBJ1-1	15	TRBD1	CASSFRGGSETEAFF	TGTGCCAGCAGCTTTCGAGGGGGCTCGGAAACTGAAGCTTTCTTT
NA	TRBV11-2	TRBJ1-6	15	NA	CASTRSGPYNSPLHF	TGTGCCAGCACCCGCTCGGGCCCCTATAATTCACCCCTCCACTTT
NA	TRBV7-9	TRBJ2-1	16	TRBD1	CASSIRQGDTYNEQFF	TGTGCCAGCAGCATACGACAGGGGGATACCTACAATGAGCAGTTCTTC
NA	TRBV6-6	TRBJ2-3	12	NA	CASSYPESTQYF	TGTGCCAGCAGTTACCCTGAGAGTACGCAGTATTTT
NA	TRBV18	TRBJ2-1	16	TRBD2	CASSPGLAGSYNEQFF	TGTGCCAGCTCACCGGGGCTAGCGGGATCCTACAATGAGCAGTTCTTC
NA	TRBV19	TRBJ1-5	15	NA	CASSILGQGFQPQHF	TGTGCCAGTAGTATTTTAGGGCAGGGCTTTCAGCCCCAGCATTTT
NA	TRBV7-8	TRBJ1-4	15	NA	CASSFWSRLDEKLFF	TGTGCCAGCAGCTTTTGGTCGCGATTGGATGAAAAACTGTTTTTT
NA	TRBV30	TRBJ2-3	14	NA	CAWSPGAGQDTQYF	TGTGCCTGGAGCCCTGGGGCCGGACAAGATACGCAGTATTTT
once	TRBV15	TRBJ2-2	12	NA	CATSRGAGELFF	TGTGCCACCAGCAGAGGGGCCGGGGAGCTGTTTTTT
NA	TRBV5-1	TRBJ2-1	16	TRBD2	CASSSGLAGVLNEQFF	TGCGCCAGCAGCTCGGGACTAGCGGGAGTGTTAAATGAGCAGTTCTTC
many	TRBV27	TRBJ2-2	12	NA	CASGGLPTKLFF	TGTGCCAGCGGGGGACTCCCCACAAAGCTGTTTTTT
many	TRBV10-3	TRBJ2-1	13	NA	CAISEGTPGEQFF	TGTGCCATCAGTGAAGGGACACCGGGGGAGCAGTTCTTC
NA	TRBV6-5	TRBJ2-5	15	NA	CASSYVGGTEETQYF	TGTGCCAGCAGTTACGTAGGAGGGACAGAAGAGACCCAGTACTTC